The 21 T cell receptor beta chains presented below share a single source sample, sequenced in a study of shared T cell receptors in the human thymus. TCRdb's table, derived via immunoSEQ multiplex PCR, lists solely in-frame clones and lacks some. Here the sample spans hundreds of thousands of clones, 70% to 90% being singletons. This sample was also put to use in a study of human thymus T cells.

Material: thymocytes. These TCRs come from a girl under three years old with a congenital heart defect.

The V and J genes are TRBV6-5 and TRBJ1-2; D might be TRBD1 (6 bases). Per the germline V gene, CDR1 is MNHEY and CDR2 is SVGAGI. V gave up 2 bases and J gave up 3 bases, with 16 bases separating them. CDR3 size: 16 residues. The CDR3: CASSYLLVQGYYGYTF. Here the CDR3 DNA reads TGTGCCAGCAGTTACCTCCTTGTTCAGGGGTACTATGGCTACACCTTC.

The chain recombines TRBV4-1 with TRBJ1-1; D gene ambiguous. V dropped 2 bases and J dropped 4 bases, with 11 bases sitting between them. The V gene's germline CDR1 is MGHRA and CDR2 YSYEKL. CDR3 length equals 14 residues. The CDR3 loop reads CASSQPNRSTEAFF. As DNA, the CDR3 is TGCGCCAGCAGCCAACCTAATCGGAGCACTGAAGCTTTCTTT.

In this sample, this clone turned up once. The chain couples TRBV27 to TRBJ2-2; 9 bases are shared with TRBD1. Germline V CDR1 and CDR2: MNHEY, SMNVEV (reference sequence). The J segment lost 3 bases and the V segment lost 5 bases, leaving 7 bases of the junction unmatched. The length of the CDR3 is 16 residues. CDR3 residues: CASSERQGEDTGELFF. DNA for the CDR3: TGTGCCAGCAGTGAACGACAGGGGGAGGACACCGGGGAGCTGTTTTTT.

The V and J genes are TRBV16 and TRBJ1-6, with D unresolved. The CDR3 spans 14 residues. Germline CDR1 and CDR2: KGHSY and FQNENV. V lost 0 bases and J 10 bases, leaving 10 bases between the germline ends. CDR3 bases: TGTGCCAGCAGCCAATCTCGAGGAGGGTCACCCCTCCACTTT. Protein product: CASSQSRGGSPLHF.

The V and J genes are TRBV6-1 and TRBJ2-1; D perhaps matches TRBD1 (6 bases). This CDR3 spans 14 amino acids. Between the trimmed V and J ends, which lost 7 bases and 8 bases, there was a span of 18 bases. Per the germline V gene, CDR1 is MNHNS and CDR2 is SASEGT. DNA for the CDR3: TGTGCCAGCAAGCGTGAACAGGGTCTCTATGAGCAGTTCTTC. The encoded protein is CASKREQGLYEQFF.

This chain connects TRBV28 to TRBJ1-1, with D hard to call. CDR1 MDHEN and CDR2 SYDVKM come from the germline V gene. The CDR3 runs to 12 residues. The V end was cut by 5 bases, the J end by 8 bases, with 12 bases between. The CDR3 coding sequence is TGTGCCAGCAGTCCCCCGGGTTCAGAAGCTTTCTTT. It translates to CASSPPGSEAFF. Variable domain in full (rest from reference TRBV28 and TRBJ1-1): DVKVTQSSRYLVKRTGEKVFLECVQDMDHENMFWYRQDPGLGLRLIYFSYDVKMKEKGDIPEGYSVSREKKERFSLILESASTNQTSMYLCASSPPGSEAFFGQGTRLTVV.

This clone has just a few counts. The chain links TRBV7-3 to TRBJ2-2, with 8 bases identical to TRBD1. In germline, CDR1 is SGHTA, CDR2 FQGTGA. This CDR3 spans 18 amino acids. The ends lost 4 bases at V and 6 bases at J; junction bases unmatched: 16. Written as DNA, the CDR3 is TGTGCCAGCAGCTCGATTCGCGCAGGGGGCTGGGGGGCCGGGGAGCTGTTTTTT. It translates to CASSSIRAGGWGAGELFF.

This clone was counted between two and nine times. The DNA for the CDR3 is TGTGCCAGCAGTGATTATACTGAAGCTTTCTTT. It yields the protein CASSDYTEAFF. V usage is TRBV25-1 and J usage is TRBJ1-1, with D unresolved. The CDR3 runs 11 residues. Trimming took off 3 bases at V and 5 bases at J, with 4 bases between the two ends. Germline CDR1 is MGHDK and CDR2 is SYGVNS.

The V gene is TRBV4-1, the J gene TRBJ2-2; D is uncertain. Germline V gene sequence: CDR1 MGHRA, CDR2 YSYEKL. The CDR3 consists of 17 residues. Trimming took off 4 bases at V and 3 bases at J, with 18 bases between the two ends. This CDR3 is CASSPLLIDWDTGELFF. CDR3 nucleotides: TGCGCCAGCAGCCCCTTACTGATTGACTGGGACACCGGGGAGCTGTTTTTT.

The chain uses TRBV5-6 and TRBJ1-1, with D possibly TRBD1 on 5 matching bases. V dropped 3 bases and J dropped 2 bases, with 20 bases sitting between them. This CDR3 spans 17 amino acids. Germline CDR1 SGHDT, CDR2 YYEEEE. The CDR3 sequence is CASSCPGGPPLNTEAFF. CDR3 DNA: TGTGCCAGCAGCTGTCCCGGGGGTCCCCCGCTTAACACTGAAGCTTTCTTT.

The V gene is TRBV11-2, the J gene TRBJ2-1; 12 nucleotides agree with TRBD2. The CDR3 is made up of 16 amino acids. The V gene end was trimmed by 6 bases and the J gene end by 8 bases; junction bases not matched to a gene: 11. Germline CDR1 is SGHAT and CDR2 is FQNNGV. As DNA, the CDR3 is TGTGCCAGCAGTCAGACTAGCGGGGGCCTGGGGGATGAGCAGTTCTTC. This codes for CASSQTSGGLGDEQFF.

A few counts support this clone. This chain uses TRBV15 with TRBJ1-4; no definite D call. This CDR3 region has 14 residues. The ends were cut back, 0 bases at V and 8 bases at J, with 10 bases in the middle. CDR1 is LNHNV, CDR2 YYDKDF, per germline (reference sequence). The CDR3 is CATSRDRGGEKLFF. Written as DNA, the CDR3 is TGTGCCACCAGCAGAGATCGCGGAGGAGAAAAACTGTTTTTT.

V and J are TRBV4-1 and TRBJ1-5, with D perhaps TRBD1 (5 bases). The V and J ends lost 3 bases and 2 bases respectively, with 14 bases between them. There are 16 residues in the CDR3. From germline, CDR1 is MGHRA and CDR2 YSYEKL. This chain's CDR3 is CASSHYQEGRNQPQHF. The CDR3 coding sequence is TGCGCCAGCAGCCATTACCAGGAGGGGCGCAATCAGCCCCAGCATTTT.

The chain has TRBV7-4 and TRBJ2-2; D might be TRBD2 (7 bases). The CDR3 spans 16 residues. The V and J ends lost 5 bases and 2 bases respectively, with 15 bases between them. Germline V gene data show CDR1 as SGHVT and CDR2 as SQSDAQ. The CDR3 nucleotides read TGTGCCAGCAGCCACGGGGGGCCACTTAACACCGGGGAGCTGTTTTTT. It codes for CASSHGGPLNTGELFF.

The CDR3: CASSPTSVCQGQSRGDYGYTF. CDR3 nucleotide sequence: TGTGCCAGCTCACCCACTTCGGTATGTCAGGGGCAGAGTCGTGGAGACTATGGCTACACCTTC. The chain recombines TRBV18 with TRBJ1-2, with D perhaps TRBD1 (6 bases). Per germline, CDR1 KGHSH and CDR2 LQKENI. The germline V and J ends were trimmed by 3 bases and 3 bases, with 32 bases remaining between them. This CDR3 has 21 amino acids.

The V gene is TRBV29-1, the J gene TRBJ1-1, with 7 nucleotides matching TRBD1. The CDR3 spans 18 residues. Trimming removed 0 bases from V and 6 bases from J; junction bases left unmatched: 19. The germline CDR1 and CDR2 sequences are SQVTM and ANQGSEA. The CDR3 sequence: CSVEDFDLIQGMGSEAFF. The CDR3 nucleotides read TGCAGCGTTGAAGATTTCGATCTAATACAGGGGATGGGTTCTGAAGCTTTCTTT.

This chain connects TRBV4-1 to TRBJ1-5, with 8 bases fitting TRBD1. Losses at the gene ends were 4 bases for V and 6 bases for J; bases not matched to a gene: 14. The CDR3 sequence is 17 residues long. The germline CDR1 and CDR2 sequences are MGHRA and YSYEKL. The CDR3 nucleotides read TGCGCCAGCAGCCTAATAGGACAGGGTCCCAGGCCTCAGCCCCAGCATTTT. Translated: CASSLIGQGPRPQPQHF.

V and J are TRBV27 and TRBJ1-2, with D unresolved. This CDR3 comprises 15 residues. Germline V gives CDR1 MNHEY, CDR2 SMNVEV (reference sequence). Between the trimmed V and J ends, which lost 3 bases and 0 bases, there was a span of 11 bases. The CDR3 reads CASSFAGSPNYGYTF. The CDR3 nucleotides read TGTGCCAGCAGTTTTGCCGGGTCCCCTAACTATGGCTACACCTTC.

This sequence joins TRBV19 and TRBJ2-1; 8 nucleotides align to TRBD2. Per the germline V gene, CDR1 is LNHDA and CDR2 is SQIVND (reference sequence). Trimming removed 5 bases from V and 5 bases from J; junction bases left unmatched: 11. The CDR3 runs 16 residues. This CDR3 is CASSFGGAHLNNEQFF. The CDR3 DNA reads TGTGCCAGTAGTTTCGGGGGGGCCCACCTCAACAATGAGCAGTTCTTC.

The chain has TRBV18 and TRBJ2-3; D perhaps matches TRBD1 (6 bases). This CDR3 contains 15 residues. V shed 6 bases and J shed 0 bases, with 13 bases lying between them. Per the germline V gene, CDR1 is KGHSH and CDR2 is LQKENI. The CDR3 loop is CASSEDSPSTDTQYF. As DNA, the CDR3 is TGTGCCAGCTCCGAGGACAGTCCCAGCACAGATACGCAGTATTTT.

CDR3 DNA: TGTGCCAGCAGCCGCCAGAGGGTCCCCCCGGGGATCTATGGCTACACCTTC. Protein product: CASSRQRVPPGIYGYTF. The chain recombines TRBV7-2 with TRBJ1-2, with D uncertain. The length of the CDR3 is 17 residues. V was trimmed by 5 bases and J by 4 bases, leaving 23 bases between them. CDR1 and CDR2 (germline): SGHTA, FQGNSA.